This TCR beta chain originates from a study of T cells in Graves' hyperthyroidism and ophthalmopathy. Points from the study as a whole: Most thyroid clonotypes expanded above 0.001 were also detected in blood.

This clonotype has ten or more counts. Its antigen is undetermined. V lost 7 bases and J lost 5, with 14 bases in between. The CDR3 is made up of 13 amino acids. Germline V gives CDR1 MNHEY, CDR2 SVGAGI. For ophthalmopathy patients, the Clinical Activity Score was at least 3 and the NOSPECS grade at least 4; duration was under 3 months. Amplified TCR beta CDR3 regions derived from RNA transcripts. A set of HTBI primers served as the primers for a first-round RT-PCR of the TCR CDR3. TCRdb re-called the multiplex PCR reads with MiXCR, one entry per CDR3 protein. The sample records fewer than 250,000 distinct CDR3 sequences, approximately 25% being singletons.

The sequence was obtained from a woman aged 40 to 50 with Graves' ophthalmopathy. Sequencing used blood. The chain has TRBV6-5 and TRBJ2-5, with D unresolved. The chain's CDR3 is CASNRASAETQYF. In DNA, the CDR3 is TGTGCCAGCAACCGGGCCTCGGCGGAGACCCAGTACTTC.